This TCR beta chain came from a study of beta chain features in type 1 diabetes. Averaging about 116 mL, one heparinised blood draw came from each individual donor. This clone was counted only a few times. The target antigen is unknown. In germline, CDR1 is MGHRA, CDR2 YSYEKL. With 6 bases removed from V and 5 bases from J, the gap between germline ends came to 12 bases. The CDR3 spans 13 residues. Isolated RNA was reverse transcribed in full, so expressed TCRB transcripts were sequenced. TCRdb's copy holds only in-frame clones and misses some; the assay was immunoSEQ multiplex PCR. This sample has around 160,000 clones; under 60% occur once, and the top ten carry 0.35% to 0.5%. Study-level results: All four CD4+ subsets of Type 1 diabetes patients contained TCRB CDR3s that were moderately but significantly shorter.

The rearrangement uses TRBV4-1 and TRBJ2-3; D gene unclear. Sample: Tregs from blood. This TCR was recovered from a man aged 18 to 29 in good health. CDR3 sequence: CASRLRLGDTQYF. The DNA for the CDR3 is TGCGCCAGCAGACTCAGGTTGGGAGATACGCAGTATTTT.